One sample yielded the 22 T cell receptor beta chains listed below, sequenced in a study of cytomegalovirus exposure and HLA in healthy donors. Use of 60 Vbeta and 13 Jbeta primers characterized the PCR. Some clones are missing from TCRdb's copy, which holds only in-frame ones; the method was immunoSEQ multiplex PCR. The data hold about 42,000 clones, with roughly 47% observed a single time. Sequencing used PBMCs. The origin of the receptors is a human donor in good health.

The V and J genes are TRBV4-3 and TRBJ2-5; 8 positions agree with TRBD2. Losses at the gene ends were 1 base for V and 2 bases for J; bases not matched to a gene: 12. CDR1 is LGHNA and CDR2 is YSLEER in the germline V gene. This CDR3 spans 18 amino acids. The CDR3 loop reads CASSQGWTRASGQETQYF. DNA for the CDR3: TGCGCCAGCAGCCAAGGATGGACTCGGGCTAGCGGGCAAGAGACCCAGTACTTC.

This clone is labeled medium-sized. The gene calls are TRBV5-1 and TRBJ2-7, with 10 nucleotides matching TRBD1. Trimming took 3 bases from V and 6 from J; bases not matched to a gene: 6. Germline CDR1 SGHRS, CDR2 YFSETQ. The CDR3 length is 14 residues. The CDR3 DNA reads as TGCGCCAGCAGCTCCGGGACAGGGGTCGGCGAGCAGTACTTC. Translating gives CASSSGTGVGEQYF.

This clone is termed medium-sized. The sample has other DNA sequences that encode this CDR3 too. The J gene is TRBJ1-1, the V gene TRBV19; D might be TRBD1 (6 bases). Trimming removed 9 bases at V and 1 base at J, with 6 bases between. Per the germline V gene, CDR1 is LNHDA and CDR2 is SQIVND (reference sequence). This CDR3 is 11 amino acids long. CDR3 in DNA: TGTGCCAGCAGGGGGAACACTGAAGCTTTCTTT. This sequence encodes CASRGNTEAFF.

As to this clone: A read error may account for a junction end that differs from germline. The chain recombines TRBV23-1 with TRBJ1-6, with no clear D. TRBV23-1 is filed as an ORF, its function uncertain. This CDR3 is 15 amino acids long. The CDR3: CASSQVRTYSSPLHF. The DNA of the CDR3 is TGCGCCAGCAGTCAGGTACGGACTTATAGTTCACCCCTCCACTTT.

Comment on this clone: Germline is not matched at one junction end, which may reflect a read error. This CDR3 is CASSYGDSSSYERYF. CDR3 sequence (DNA): TGTGCCAGCAGCTACGGGGACAGCAGCTCCTACGAGCGGTACTTC. This chain uses TRBV9 with TRBJ2-7; 7 bases align to TRBD1. The CDR3 has 15 amino acids. Germline V lookup: CDR1 SGDLS, CDR2 YYNGEE.

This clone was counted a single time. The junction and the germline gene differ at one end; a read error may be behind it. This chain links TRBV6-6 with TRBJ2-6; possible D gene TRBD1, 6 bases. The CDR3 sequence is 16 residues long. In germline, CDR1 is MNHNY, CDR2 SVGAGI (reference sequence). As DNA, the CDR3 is TGTGCCAGCAGTTCCGGACAGCACTCTGGGGCCAACGCCCTGACTTTC. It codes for CASSSGQHSGANALTF.

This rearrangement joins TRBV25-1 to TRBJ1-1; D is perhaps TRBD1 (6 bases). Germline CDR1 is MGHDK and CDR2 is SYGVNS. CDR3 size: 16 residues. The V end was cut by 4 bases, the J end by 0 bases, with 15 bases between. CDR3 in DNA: TGTGCCAGCAGTGCCGGACAGTGGTCGATGAACACTGAAGCTTTCTTT. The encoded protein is CASSAGQWSMNTEAFF.

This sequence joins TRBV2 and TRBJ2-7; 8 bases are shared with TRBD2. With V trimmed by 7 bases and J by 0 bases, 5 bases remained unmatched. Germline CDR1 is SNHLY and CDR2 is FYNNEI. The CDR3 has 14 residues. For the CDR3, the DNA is TGTGCCAGCAAGCCGGGAGGGCCCTCCTACGAGCAGTACTTC. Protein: CASKPGGPSYEQYF. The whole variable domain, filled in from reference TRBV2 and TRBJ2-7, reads EPEVTQTPSHQVTQMGQEVILRCVPISNHLYFYWYRQILGQKVEFLVSFYNNEISEKSEIFDDQFSVERPDGSNFTLKIRSTKLEDSAMYFCASKPGGPSYEQYFGPGTRLTVT.

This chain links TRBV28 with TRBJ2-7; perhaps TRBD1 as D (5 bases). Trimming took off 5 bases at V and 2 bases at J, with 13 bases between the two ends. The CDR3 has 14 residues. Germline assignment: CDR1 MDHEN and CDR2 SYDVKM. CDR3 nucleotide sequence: TGTGCCAGCAGTCATCGTGACAGACCCTACGAGCAGTACTTC. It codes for CASSHRDRPYEQYF.

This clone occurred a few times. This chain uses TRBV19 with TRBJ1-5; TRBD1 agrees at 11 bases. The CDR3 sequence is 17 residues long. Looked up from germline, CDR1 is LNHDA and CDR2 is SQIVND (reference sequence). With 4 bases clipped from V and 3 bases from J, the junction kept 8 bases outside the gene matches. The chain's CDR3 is CASSRWTGGEVNQPQHF. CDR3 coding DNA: TGTGCCAGTAGTAGGTGGACAGGGGGCGAAGTCAATCAGCCCCAGCATTTT.

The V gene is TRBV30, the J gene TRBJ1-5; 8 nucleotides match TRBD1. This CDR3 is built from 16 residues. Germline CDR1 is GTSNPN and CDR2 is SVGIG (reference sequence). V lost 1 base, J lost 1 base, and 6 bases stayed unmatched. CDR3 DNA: TGTGCCTGGAGTGATGCGACAGGGGAGAGCAATCAGCCCCAGCATTTT. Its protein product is CAWSDATGESNQPQHF.

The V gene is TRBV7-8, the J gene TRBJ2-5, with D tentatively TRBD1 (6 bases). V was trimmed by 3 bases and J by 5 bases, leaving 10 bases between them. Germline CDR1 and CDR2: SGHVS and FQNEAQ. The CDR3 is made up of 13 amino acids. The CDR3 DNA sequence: TGTGCCAGCAGCTTCCCAGGGGACGAGACCCAGTACTTC. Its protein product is CASSFPGDETQYF.

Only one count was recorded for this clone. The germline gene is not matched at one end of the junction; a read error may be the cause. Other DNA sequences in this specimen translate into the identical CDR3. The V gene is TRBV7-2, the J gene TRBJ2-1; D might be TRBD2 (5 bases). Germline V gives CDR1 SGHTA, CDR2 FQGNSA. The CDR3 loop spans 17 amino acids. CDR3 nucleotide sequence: TGCGCCAGCAGCTTAGTCCCCCTAGCAGGAGGCTACAATGAGCAGTTCTTC. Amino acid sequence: CASSLVPLAGGYNEQFF.

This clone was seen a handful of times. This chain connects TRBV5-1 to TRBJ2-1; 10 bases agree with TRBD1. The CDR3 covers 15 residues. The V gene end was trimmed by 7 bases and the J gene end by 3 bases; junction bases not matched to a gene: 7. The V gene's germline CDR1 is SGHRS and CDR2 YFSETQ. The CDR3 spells CASAEGQGIYNEQFF. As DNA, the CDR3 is TGCGCCAGCGCGGAGGGACAGGGGATCTACAATGAGCAGTTCTTC.

The CDR3 region has the DNA TGTGCCAGCAGCTTAGTGGGGACTAGCGGCACAGATACGCAGTATTTT. Its protein is CASSLVGTSGTDTQYF. The chain uses TRBV7-2 and TRBJ2-3, with TRBD2 identical over 10 bases. V trimming: 1 base; J trimming: 1 base; junction bases outside the gene matches: 2. The CDR3 spans 16 residues. Germline V gene lookup returns CDR1 SGHTA and CDR2 FQGNSA.

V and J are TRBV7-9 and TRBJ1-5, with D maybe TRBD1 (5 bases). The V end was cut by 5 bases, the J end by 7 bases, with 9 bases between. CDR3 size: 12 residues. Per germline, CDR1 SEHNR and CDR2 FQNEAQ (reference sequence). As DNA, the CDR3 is TGTGCCAGCAGCGGAGACAGCCAGCCCCAGCATTTT. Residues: CASSGDSQPQHF.

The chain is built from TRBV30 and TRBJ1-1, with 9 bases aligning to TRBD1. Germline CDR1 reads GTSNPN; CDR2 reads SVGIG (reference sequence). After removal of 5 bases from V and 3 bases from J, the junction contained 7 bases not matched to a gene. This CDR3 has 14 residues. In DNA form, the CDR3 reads TGTGCCTGGCGTGGACAGGGGAGGCACACTGAAGCTTTCTTT. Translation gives CAWRGQGRHTEAFF.

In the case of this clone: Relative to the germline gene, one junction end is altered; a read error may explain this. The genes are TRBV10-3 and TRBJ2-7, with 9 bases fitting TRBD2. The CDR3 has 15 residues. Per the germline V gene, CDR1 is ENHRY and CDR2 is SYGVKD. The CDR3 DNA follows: TGTGCCAGCAGTGTGACTAGCGGCCTTTCCTACGAGCAGTACTTC. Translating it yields CASSVTSGLSYEQYF.

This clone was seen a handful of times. The CDR3 is CASQGTATSTDTQYF. The CDR3 coding sequence is TGTGCCAGCCAGGGAACAGCTACTAGCACAGATACGCAGTATTTT. This chain connects TRBV7-9 to TRBJ2-3; perhaps TRBD1 as D (5 bases). The CDR3 loop spans 15 amino acids. Per germline, CDR1 SEHNR and CDR2 FQNEAQ (reference sequence). V lost 8 bases to trimming and J lost 0 bases, with 15 bases between them. Variable domain in full (rest from reference TRBV7-9 and TRBJ2-3): DTGVSQNPRHKITKRGQNVTFRCDPISEHNRLYWYRQTLGQGPEFLTYFQNEAQLEKSRLLSDRFSAERPKGSFSTLEIQRTEQGDSAMYLCASQGTATSTDTQYFGPGTRLTVL.

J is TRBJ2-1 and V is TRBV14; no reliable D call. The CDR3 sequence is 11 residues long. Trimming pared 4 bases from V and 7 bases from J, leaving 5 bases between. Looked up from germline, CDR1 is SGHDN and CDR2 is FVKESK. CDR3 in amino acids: CASSLQNEQFF. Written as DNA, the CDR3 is TGTGCCAGCAGCCTTCAAAATGAGCAGTTCTTC.

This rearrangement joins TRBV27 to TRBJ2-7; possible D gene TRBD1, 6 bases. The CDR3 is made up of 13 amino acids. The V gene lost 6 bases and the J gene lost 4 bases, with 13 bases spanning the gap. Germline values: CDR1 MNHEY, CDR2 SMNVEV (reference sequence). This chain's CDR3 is CASRDGTRYEQYF. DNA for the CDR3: TGTGCCAGCAGGGACGGGACAAGATACGAGCAGTACTTC.

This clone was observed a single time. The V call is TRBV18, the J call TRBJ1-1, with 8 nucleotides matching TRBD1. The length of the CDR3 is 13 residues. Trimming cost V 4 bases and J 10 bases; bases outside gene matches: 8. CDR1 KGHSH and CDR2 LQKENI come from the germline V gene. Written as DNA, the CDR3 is TGTGCCAGCTCACTAAGCCACACAGGGGGAGCTTTCTTT. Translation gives CASSLSHTGGAFF.